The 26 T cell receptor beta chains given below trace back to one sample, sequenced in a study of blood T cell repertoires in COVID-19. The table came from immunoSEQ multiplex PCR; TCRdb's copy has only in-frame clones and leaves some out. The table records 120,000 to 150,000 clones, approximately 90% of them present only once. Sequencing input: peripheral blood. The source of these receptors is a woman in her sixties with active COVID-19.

The chain's CDR3 is CASSQETLAGELYEQYF. The CDR3 DNA reads as TGTGCCAGCAGCCAAGAAACCCTAGCGGGCGAGCTATACGAGCAGTACTTC. The V and J genes are TRBV3-1 (or the pseudogene TRBV3-2) and TRBJ2-7; 8 positions match TRBD2. J gave up 4 bases and V 0 bases, and 11 bases lay outside the gene matches. There are 17 residues in the CDR3. CDR1 and CDR2 from the germline V gene are LGHDT and YNNKEL (reference sequence).

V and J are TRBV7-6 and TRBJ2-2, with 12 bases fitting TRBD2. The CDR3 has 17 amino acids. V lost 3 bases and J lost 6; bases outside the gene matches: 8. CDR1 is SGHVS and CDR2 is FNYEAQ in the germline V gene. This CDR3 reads CASSLTRLAGAAGELFF. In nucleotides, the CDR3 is TGTGCCAGCAGCTTGACCCGACTAGCGGGAGCCGCCGGGGAGCTGTTTTTT.

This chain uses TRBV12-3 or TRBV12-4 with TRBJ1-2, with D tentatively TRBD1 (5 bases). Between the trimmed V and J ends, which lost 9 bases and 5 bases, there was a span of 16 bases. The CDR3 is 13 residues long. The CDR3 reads CASNVGVGYGYTF. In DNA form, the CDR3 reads TGTGCCAGTAATGTAGGGGTTGGATATGGCTACACCTTC.

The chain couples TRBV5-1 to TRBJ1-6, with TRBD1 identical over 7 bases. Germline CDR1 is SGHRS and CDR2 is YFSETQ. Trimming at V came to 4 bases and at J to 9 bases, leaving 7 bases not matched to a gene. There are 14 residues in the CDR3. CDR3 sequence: CASSVGQDSSPLHF. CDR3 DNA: TGCGCCAGCAGCGTCGGACAGGATAGTTCACCCCTCCACTTT.

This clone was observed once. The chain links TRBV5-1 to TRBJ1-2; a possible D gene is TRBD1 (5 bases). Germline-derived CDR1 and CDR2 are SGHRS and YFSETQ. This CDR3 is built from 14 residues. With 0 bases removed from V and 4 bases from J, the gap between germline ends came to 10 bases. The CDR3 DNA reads TGCGCCAGCAGCTTGGGACAGATTTCCTATGGCTACACCTTC. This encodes CASSLGQISYGYTF.

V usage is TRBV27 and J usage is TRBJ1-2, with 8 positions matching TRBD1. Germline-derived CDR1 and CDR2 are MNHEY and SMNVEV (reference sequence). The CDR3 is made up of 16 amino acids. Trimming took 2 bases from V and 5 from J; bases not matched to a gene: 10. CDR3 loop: CASSLGTGVGVYGYTF. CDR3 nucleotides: TGTGCCAGCAGTTTAGGGACAGGTGTTGGTGTGTATGGCTACACCTTC.

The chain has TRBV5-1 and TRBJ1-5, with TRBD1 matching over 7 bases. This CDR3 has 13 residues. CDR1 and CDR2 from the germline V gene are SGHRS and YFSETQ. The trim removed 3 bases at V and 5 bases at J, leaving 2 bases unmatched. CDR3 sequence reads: CASSWDRDQPQHF. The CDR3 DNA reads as TGCGCCAGCAGCTGGGACAGAGATCAGCCCCAGCATTTT.

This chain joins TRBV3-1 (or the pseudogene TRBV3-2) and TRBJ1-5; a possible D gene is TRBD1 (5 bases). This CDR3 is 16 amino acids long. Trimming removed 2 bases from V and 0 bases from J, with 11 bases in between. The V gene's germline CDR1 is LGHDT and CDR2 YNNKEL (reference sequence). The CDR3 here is CASSQTGAYSNQPQHF. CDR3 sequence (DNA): TGTGCCAGCAGCCAAACAGGCGCCTATAGCAATCAGCCCCAGCATTTT.

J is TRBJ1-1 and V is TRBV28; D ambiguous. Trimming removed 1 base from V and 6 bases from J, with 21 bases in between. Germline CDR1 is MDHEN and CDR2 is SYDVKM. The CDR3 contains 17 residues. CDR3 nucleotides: TGTGCCAGCAGTTTATTTAATATAGTGCGACCCAGCGCTGAAGCTTTCTTT. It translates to CASSLFNIVRPSAEAFF.

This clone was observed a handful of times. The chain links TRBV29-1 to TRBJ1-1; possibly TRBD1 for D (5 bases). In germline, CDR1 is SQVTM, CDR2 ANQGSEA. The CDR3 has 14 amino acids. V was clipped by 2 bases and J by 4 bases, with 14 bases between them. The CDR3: CSVEKSTGGTEAFF. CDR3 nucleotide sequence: TGCAGCGTTGAAAAATCGACCGGGGGCACTGAAGCTTTCTTT.

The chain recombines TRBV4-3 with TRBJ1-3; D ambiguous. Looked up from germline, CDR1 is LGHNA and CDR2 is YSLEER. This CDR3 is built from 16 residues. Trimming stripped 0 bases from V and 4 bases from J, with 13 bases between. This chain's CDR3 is CASSQDPTPLGNTIYF. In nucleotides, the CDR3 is TGCGCCAGCAGCCAAGACCCGACACCGTTAGGAAACACCATATATTTT.

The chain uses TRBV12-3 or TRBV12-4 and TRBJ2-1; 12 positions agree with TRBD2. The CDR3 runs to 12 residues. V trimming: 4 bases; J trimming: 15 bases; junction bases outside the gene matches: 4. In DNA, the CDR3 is TGTGCCAGCAGTTCCGGACTAGCGGGGAGGTTCTTC. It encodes CASSSGLAGRFF.

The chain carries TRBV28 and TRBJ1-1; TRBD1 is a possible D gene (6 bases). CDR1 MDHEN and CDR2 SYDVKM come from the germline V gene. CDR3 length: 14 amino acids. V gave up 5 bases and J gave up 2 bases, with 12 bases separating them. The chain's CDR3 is CASSPGTTNTEAFF. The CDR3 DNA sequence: TGTGCCAGCAGTCCGGGGACAACCAACACTGAAGCTTTCTTT.

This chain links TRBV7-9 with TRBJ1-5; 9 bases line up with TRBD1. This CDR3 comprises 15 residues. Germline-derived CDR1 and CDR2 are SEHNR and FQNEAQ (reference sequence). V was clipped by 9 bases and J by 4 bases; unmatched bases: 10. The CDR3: CASAGTGRPNQPQHF. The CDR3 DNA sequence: TGTGCCAGTGCCGGGACAGGGAGGCCGAATCAGCCCCAGCATTTT.

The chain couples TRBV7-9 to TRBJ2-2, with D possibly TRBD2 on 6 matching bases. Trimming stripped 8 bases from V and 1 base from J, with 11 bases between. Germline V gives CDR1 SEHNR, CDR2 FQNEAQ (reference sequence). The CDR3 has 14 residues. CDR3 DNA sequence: TGTGCCAGCGGCCGGGACTGGAACACCGGGGAGCTGTTTTTT. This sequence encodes CASGRDWNTGELFF.

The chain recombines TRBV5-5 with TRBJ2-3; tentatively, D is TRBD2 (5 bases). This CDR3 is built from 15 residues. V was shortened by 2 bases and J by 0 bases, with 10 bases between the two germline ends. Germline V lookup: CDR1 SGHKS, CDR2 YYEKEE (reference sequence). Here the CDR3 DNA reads TGTGCCAGCAGCTTATCGCGGGTGAGCACAGATACGCAGTATTTT. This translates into CASSLSRVSTDTQYF.

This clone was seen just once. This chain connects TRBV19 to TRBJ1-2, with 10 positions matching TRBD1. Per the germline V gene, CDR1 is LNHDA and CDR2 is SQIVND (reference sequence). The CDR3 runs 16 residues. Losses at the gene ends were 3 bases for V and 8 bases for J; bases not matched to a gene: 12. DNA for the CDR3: TGTGCCAGTAGTATTGAAAGGGACAGGGGAGTGAAAGGCTACACCTTC. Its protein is CASSIERDRGVKGYTF.

This CDR3 is CASSSLGGLQDEAFF. Written as DNA, the CDR3 is TGTGCCAGCTCAAGCCTTGGGGGACTACAAGATGAAGCTTTCTTT. This chain uses TRBV18 with TRBJ1-1, with D possibly matching TRBD1 (5 bases). The CDR3 spans 15 residues. Per germline, CDR1 KGHSH and CDR2 LQKENI. Trimming cost V 5 bases and J 7 bases, with 20 bases left between them.

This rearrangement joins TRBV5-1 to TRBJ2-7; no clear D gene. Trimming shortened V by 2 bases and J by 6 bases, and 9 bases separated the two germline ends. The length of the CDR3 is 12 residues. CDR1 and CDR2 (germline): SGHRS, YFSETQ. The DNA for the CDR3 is TGCGCCAGCAGCTTTCCTCCCCTCGAGCAGTACTTC. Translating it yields CASSFPPLEQYF.

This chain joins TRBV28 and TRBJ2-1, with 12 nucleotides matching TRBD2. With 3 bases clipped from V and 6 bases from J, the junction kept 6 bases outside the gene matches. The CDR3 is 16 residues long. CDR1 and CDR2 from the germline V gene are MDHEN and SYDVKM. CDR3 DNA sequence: TGTGCCAGCAGTTTTTTAGGACTAGCGGGACCCAATGAGCAGTTCTTC. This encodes CASSFLGLAGPNEQFF.

This chain's CDR3 is CASSPITSGRTLYEQYF. In nucleotides, the CDR3 is TGCGCCAGCAGCCCAATAACTAGCGGGAGGACCCTCTACGAGCAGTACTTC. The chain couples TRBV10-2 to TRBJ2-7; 12 nucleotides match TRBD2. After removal of 6 bases from V and 3 bases from J, the junction contained 12 bases not matched to a gene. CDR1 is WSHSY and CDR2 is SAAADI in the germline V gene. This CDR3 has 17 amino acids.

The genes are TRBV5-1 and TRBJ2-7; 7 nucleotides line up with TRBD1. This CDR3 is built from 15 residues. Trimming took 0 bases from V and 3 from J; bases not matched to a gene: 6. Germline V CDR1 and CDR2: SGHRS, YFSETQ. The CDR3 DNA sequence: TGCGCCAGCAGCTTGGGGGGCAGGGGGTACTACGAGCAGTACTTC. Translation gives CASSLGGRGYYEQYF.

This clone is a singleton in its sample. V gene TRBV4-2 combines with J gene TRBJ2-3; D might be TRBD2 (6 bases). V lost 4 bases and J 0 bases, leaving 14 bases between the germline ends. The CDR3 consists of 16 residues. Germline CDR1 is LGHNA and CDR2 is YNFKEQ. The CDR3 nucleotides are TGTGCCAGCAGCCCAGCGGGTGGGTCTAGCACAGATACGCAGTATTTT. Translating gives CASSPAGGSSTDTQYF.

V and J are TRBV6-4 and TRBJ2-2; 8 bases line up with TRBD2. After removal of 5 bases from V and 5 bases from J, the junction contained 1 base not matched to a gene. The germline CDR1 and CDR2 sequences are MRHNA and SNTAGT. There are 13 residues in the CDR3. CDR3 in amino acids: CASSSGSTGELFF. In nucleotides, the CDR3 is TGTGCCAGCAGTAGCGGGAGTACCGGGGAGCTGTTTTTT.

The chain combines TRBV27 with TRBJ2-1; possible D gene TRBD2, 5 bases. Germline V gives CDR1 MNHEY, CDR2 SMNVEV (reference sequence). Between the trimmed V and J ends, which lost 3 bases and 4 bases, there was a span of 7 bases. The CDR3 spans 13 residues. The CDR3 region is CASSFQRYNEQFF. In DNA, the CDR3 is TGTGCCAGCAGTTTTCAGCGGTACAATGAGCAGTTCTTC.

CDR3 region: CAIGRRTSGISEQFF. The CDR3 bases are TGTGCCATCGGCCGAAGGACTAGCGGGATTAGTGAGCAGTTCTTC. This chain connects TRBV10-3 to TRBJ2-1; the match to TRBD2 covers 12 bases. V shed 8 bases, J shed 9 bases, and the junction held 11 bases outside the gene matches. CDR1 and CDR2 from the germline V gene are ENHRY and SYGVKD. The CDR3 is made up of 15 amino acids.